This is a list of T cell receptor beta chains from one sample in a study of shared clonotypes between healthy human individuals. Only in-frame clones appear in the TCRdb table, and some are missing; sequencing was by immunoSEQ multiplex PCR. The table has about 2.3 million clones, approximately 90% seen once. Sequenced: naive CD4+ T cells from PBMCs. These receptors were taken from a man between 18 and 35 years old in good health. Some clones in this sample may be carry-over from other donors' samples. Both conserved end residues are part of each CDR3. The D gene is left open where the match is weak. Not all rows give a size; the values are once, few, many and, for expanded clones, a class.

v_call,clone_size,j_call,d_call,cdr3_nt,cdr3_aa
TRBV27,once,TRBJ2-3,.,TGTGCCAGCAGTTCGCGGAGGGGGACCTTCACAGATACGCAGTATTTT,CASSSRRGTFTDTQYF
TRBV11-2,.,TRBJ2-2,.,TGTGCCAGCAGCTTAGATTGGGTAACCGGGGAGCTGTTTTTT,CASSLDWVTGELFF
TRBV27,.,TRBJ1-2,.,TGTGCCAGCACCAAATACGGGGACTATGGCTACACCTTC,CASTKYGDYGYTF
TRBV30,.,TRBJ2-3,.,TGTGCCTGGAGCGCCTACTCGGATACGCAGTATTTT,CAWSAYSDTQYF
TRBV7-6,.,TRBJ1-1,.,TGTGCCTCGAGAAAAGACGGGGGACTGAACACTGAAGCTTTCTTT,CASRKDGGLNTEAFF
TRBV15,.,TRBJ2-3,TRBD2,TGTGCCACCAGCAGGTACCAGACTAGCGGCACAGATACGCAGTATTTT,CATSRYQTSGTDTQYF
TRBV28,.,TRBJ1-3,.,TGTGCCAGCAGTTTGTCGTTAGGAGGCTCTGGAAACACCATATATTTT,CASSLSLGGSGNTIYF
TRBV28,once,TRBJ1-4,.,TGTGCCAGCAGTGCACTTGGGGCAACTAATGAAAAACTGTTTTTT,CASSALGATNEKLFF
TRBV6-6,.,TRBJ1-4,TRBD1,TGTGCCACCACCCACAGGGGCACTAATGAAAAACTGTTTTTT,CATTHRGTNEKLFF
TRBV14,.,TRBJ2-1,TRBD2,TGTGCCAGCAGCCAAGATATGAGCGGGGGGTCCTACAATGAGCAGTTCTTC,CASSQDMSGGSYNEQFF
TRBV7-8,.,TRBJ2-3,.,TGTGCCAGCAACCAGTTGAGCACAGATACGCAGTATTTT,CASNQLSTDTQYF
TRBV6-1,.,TRBJ1-5,.,TGTGCCAGCAGTGAATCCCGCAGCAATCAGCCCCAGCATTTT,CASSESRSNQPQHF
TRBV28,.,TRBJ1-5,.,TGTGCCAGCAGTTTCATTTGGGGGGGGGATCAGCCCCAGCATTTT,CASSFIWGGDQPQHF
TRBV18,once,TRBJ1-1,.,TGTGCCAGCTCTGCCAGGCCAGGGGACACTGAAGCTTTCTTT,CASSARPGDTEAFF
TRBV6-1,.,TRBJ1-2,.,TGTGCCAGCAGTGTTGGAGCCAGTCCTAACTATGGCTACACCTTC,CASSVGASPNYGYTF
TRBV7-3,.,TRBJ2-1,TRBD2,TGTGCCAGCAGCTTAATGGGGACTAGCGGGATCAATGAGCAGTTCTTC,CASSLMGTSGINEQFF
TRBV7-9,few,TRBJ1-5,.,TGTGCCAGCAGCTTTCTGAATAGCAATCAGCCCCAGCATTTT,CASSFLNSNQPQHF
TRBV2,.,TRBJ2-7,TRBD2,TGTGCCAGCAGACCGACTAGCGGTGCCTACGAGCAGTACTTC,CASRPTSGAYEQYF
TRBV14,.,TRBJ1-6,.,TGTGCCAGCAGCCAAGATGTTTCCAATTCACCCCTCCACTTT,CASSQDVSNSPLHF
TRBV12-1,.,TRBJ2-1,.,TGTGCCAGCAGCTTTGTGGTGATCTCGAGATCCTACAATGAGCAGTTCTTC,CASSFVVISRSYNEQFF
TRBV7-9,.,TRBJ2-3,TRBD1,TGTGCCAGCAGCCGCAGACAGGGGGGCACAGATACGCAGTATTTT,CASSRRQGGTDTQYF
TRBV29-1,.,TRBJ2-1,.,TGCAGCGTTCCCACTCACGGTAGCGGTCTATACTACAATGAGCAGTTCTTC,CSVPTHGSGLYYNEQFF
TRBV27,.,TRBJ1-1,.,TGTGCCAGCAGCTTCCCGGGCGCGGGGGCTTTCTTT,CASSFPGAGAFF
TRBV27,.,TRBJ1-2,.,TGTGCCAGCAGTTTAAGGGGCAGGGGTGACTATGGCTACACCTTC,CASSLRGRGDYGYTF
TRBV18,.,TRBJ2-3,TRBD2,TGTGCCAGCTCACCAGTCCCGTCACTAGCGGGAGCAGGGGGCACAGATACGCAGTATTTT,CASSPVPSLAGAGGTDTQYF
TRBV11-2,once,TRBJ2-3,.,TGTGCCAGCAGCTTAGGGTTGCTCTACCCACCAGATACGCAGTATTTT,CASSLGLLYPPDTQYF
TRBV4-2,few,TRBJ1-1,TRBD1,TGTGCCAGCAGCCAAGAGGGGACAGGGGCTTTCTTT,CASSQEGTGAFF
TRBV7-9,.,TRBJ1-1,.,TGTGCCAGCAGCTCGACAAAAGCAGGGCCCTCTCAGGGGGCTTTCTTT,CASSSTKAGPSQGAFF
TRBV9,.,TRBJ2-1,.,TGTGCCAGCAGCGGGACCCCTTCCAATGAGCAGTTCTTC,CASSGTPSNEQFF
TRBV28,once,TRBJ2-5,.,TGTGCCAGCAGTTTATGGGGAACACAAGAGACCCAGTACTTC,CASSLWGTQETQYF
TRBV27,.,TRBJ2-3,.,TGTGCCAGCAGTGGAGGGTTCTCTTCGGCAGATACGCAGTATTTT,CASSGGFSSADTQYF
TRBV9,.,TRBJ2-4,.,TGTGCCAGCAGCAGACGTGGAAACATTCAGTACTTC,CASSRRGNIQYF
TRBV5-1,.,TRBJ2-7,.,TGCGCCAGCAGCTTGGGTATCGGACTCCTGAACGAGCAGTACTTC,CASSLGIGLLNEQYF
TRBV28,.,TRBJ1-5,TRBD1,TGTGCCAGCAGCAACAGGGGGGGTCAGCCCCAGCATTTT,CASSNRGGQPQHF
TRBV5-4,.,TRBJ2-5,TRBD1,TGTGCCAGCCGGGACCGACAGGGGGGACAAGAGACCCAGTACTTC,CASRDRQGGQETQYF
TRBV6-1,.,TRBJ1-1,.,TGTGCCAGCAGAGATCACAGGGTGATGAACACTGAAGCTTTCTTT,CASRDHRVMNTEAFF
TRBV21-1,.,TRBJ2-1,.,TGTGCCAGCAGCTTCGATGTGCTAGTCCGGGAGCAGTTCTTC,CASSFDVLVREQFF
TRBV19,.,TRBJ1-5,TRBD1,TGTGCCGGCGGAACAGGGGGCCATCAGCCCCAGCATTTT,CAGGTGGHQPQHF
TRBV9,once,TRBJ2-1,TRBD2,TGTGCCAGCAGCGTTGGCGGGAGAAACAATGAGCAGTTCTTC,CASSVGGRNNEQFF
TRBV6-5,.,TRBJ2-3,TRBD1,TGTGCCAGCAGTCAAGGACAGGGGGCCACAGATACGCAGTATTTT,CASSQGQGATDTQYF
TRBV4-1,.,TRBJ2-1,TRBD2,TGCGCCAGCAGCCCCGGACTAGCCGAAGATAATGAGCAGTTCTTC,CASSPGLAEDNEQFF
TRBV7-6,.,TRBJ2-7,TRBD1,TGTGCCAGCAGCTCCCCGGACAGGCTTCTGGGCGAGCAGTACTTC,CASSSPDRLLGEQYF
TRBV19,.,TRBJ2-7,.,TGTGCCAGTAGTATAACTAGGGACTACGAGCAGTACTTC,CASSITRDYEQYF
TRBV4-1,.,TRBJ2-2,.,TGCGCCAGCAGCCAAGATAGGGGCTCTTGGCAGGGGGGCGGGGAGCTGTTTTTT,CASSQDRGSWQGGGELFF
TRBV18,.,TRBJ2-5,.,TGTGCCAGCTCGCCCCCCTCGGGCGGAGGGGAGACCCAGTACTTC,CASSPPSGGGETQYF
TRBV18,.,TRBJ2-3,TRBD2,TGTGCCAGCTCACCTTTGACTAGCGGGAGTATCAGAGATACGCAGTATTTT,CASSPLTSGSIRDTQYF
TRBV11-2,once,TRBJ2-2,.,TGTGCCAGCAGCTTCCGGGGGCTTCGGACCGGGGAGCTGTTTTTT,CASSFRGLRTGELFF
TRBV5-1,few,TRBJ1-2,.,TGCGCCAGCAGTTCTGGACAGAACTATGGCTACACCTTC,CASSSGQNYGYTF
TRBV18,.,TRBJ2-5,TRBD1,TGTGCCAGCTCACCAGACAGGGGAGCGACAGAGACCCAGTACTTC,CASSPDRGATETQYF
TRBV5-1,.,TRBJ2-1,.,TGCGCCAGCAGCTTGGGGGCTTATCCCTACAATGAGCAGTTCTTC,CASSLGAYPYNEQFF
TRBV29-1,.,TRBJ2-3,TRBD1,TGCAGCGTAACAGGGGGTACCACAGATACGCAGTATTTT,CSVTGGTTDTQYF
TRBV29-1,.,TRBJ2-2,.,TGCAGCGCCGCGCCCATGCTGGACACCGGGGAGCTGTTTTTT,CSAAPMLDTGELFF
TRBV7-2,.,TRBJ1-1,TRBD1,TGTGCCAGCAGCCGTTACAGGGGTCACCAAGCTTTCTTT,CASSRYRGHQAFF
TRBV27,.,TRBJ2-4,TRBD1,TGTGCCAGCAGTTTGAAGGGGACAGGGTACATTCAGTACTTC,CASSLKGTGYIQYF
TRBV2,.,TRBJ2-7,.,TGTGCCAGCAGCGCCGACGGGGCGGGTGAGCAGTACTTC,CASSADGAGEQYF
TRBV5-1,.,TRBJ1-5,TRBD1,TGCGCCAGCAGCTTGGGGCCAGGGGGTCAGCCCCAGCATTTT,CASSLGPGGQPQHF
TRBV5-1,.,TRBJ2-5,.,TGCGCCAGCAGTGGACAGCAAGAGACCCAGTACTTC,CASSGQQETQYF
TRBV10-3,.,TRBJ1-1,.,TGTGCCATCAGTGAGGGGGTGAACACTGAAGCTTTCTTT,CAISEGVNTEAFF
TRBV28,once,TRBJ1-4,.,TGTGCCAGCAGTTTAAACGAAAAACTGTTTTTT,CASSLNEKLFF
TRBV7-9,once,TRBJ2-1,TRBD1,TGTGCCAGCAGCCCTGGGGCAGGGGGCGTCTCCTACAATGAGCAGTTCTTC,CASSPGAGGVSYNEQFF